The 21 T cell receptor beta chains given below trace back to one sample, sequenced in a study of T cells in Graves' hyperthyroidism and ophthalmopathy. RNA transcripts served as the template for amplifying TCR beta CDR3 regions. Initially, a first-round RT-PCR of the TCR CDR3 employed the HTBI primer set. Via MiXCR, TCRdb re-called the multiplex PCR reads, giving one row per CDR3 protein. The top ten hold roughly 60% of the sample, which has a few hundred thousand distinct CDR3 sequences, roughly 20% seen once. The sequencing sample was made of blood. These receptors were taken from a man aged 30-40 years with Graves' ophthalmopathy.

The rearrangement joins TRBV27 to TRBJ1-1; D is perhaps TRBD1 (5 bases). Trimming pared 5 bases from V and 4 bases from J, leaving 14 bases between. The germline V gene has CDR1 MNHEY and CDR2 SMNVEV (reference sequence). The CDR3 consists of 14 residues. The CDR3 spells CASSQRGGGTEAFF. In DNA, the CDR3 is TGTGCCAGCAGTCAGCGTGGGGGGGGCACTGAAGCTTTCTTT.

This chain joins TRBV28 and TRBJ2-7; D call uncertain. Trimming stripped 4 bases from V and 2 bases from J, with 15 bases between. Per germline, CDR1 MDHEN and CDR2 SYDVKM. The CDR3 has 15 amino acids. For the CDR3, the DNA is TGTGCCAGCAGTTCCCACAGATTAACCGCCTACGAGCAGTACTTC. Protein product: CASSSHRLTAYEQYF.

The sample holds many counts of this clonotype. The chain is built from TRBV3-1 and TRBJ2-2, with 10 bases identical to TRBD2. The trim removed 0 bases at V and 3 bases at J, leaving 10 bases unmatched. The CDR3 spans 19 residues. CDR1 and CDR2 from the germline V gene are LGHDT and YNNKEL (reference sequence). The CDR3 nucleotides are TGTGCCAGCAGCCAAGAAGGCCCTAGCGGGAGACCTTACACCGGGGAGCTGTTTTTT. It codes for CASSQEGPSGRPYTGELFF.

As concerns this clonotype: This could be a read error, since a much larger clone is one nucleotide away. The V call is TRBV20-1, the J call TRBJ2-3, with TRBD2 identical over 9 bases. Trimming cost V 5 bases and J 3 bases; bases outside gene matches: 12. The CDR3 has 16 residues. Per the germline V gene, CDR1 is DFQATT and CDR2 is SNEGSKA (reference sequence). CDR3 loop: CSAGGPSSGRTDTQYF. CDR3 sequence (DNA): TGCAGTGCTGGAGGCCCGAGTAGCGGGAGAACAGATACGCAGTATTTT.

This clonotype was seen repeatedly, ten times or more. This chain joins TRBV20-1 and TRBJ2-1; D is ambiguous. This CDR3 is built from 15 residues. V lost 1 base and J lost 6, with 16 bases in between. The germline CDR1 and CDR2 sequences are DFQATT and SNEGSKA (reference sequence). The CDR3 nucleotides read TGCAGTGCTAGAGTGGAAGAACTACCCGGCAATGAGCAGTTCTTC. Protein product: CSARVEELPGNEQFF.

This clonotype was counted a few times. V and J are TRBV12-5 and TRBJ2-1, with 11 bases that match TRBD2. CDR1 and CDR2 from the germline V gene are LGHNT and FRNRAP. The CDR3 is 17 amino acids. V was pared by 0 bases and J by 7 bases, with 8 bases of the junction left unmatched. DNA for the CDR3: TGTGCTAGTGGTTTGGTACTAGGTAGCGGGAGGGGTAATGAGCAGTTCTTC. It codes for CASGLVLGSGRGNEQFF.

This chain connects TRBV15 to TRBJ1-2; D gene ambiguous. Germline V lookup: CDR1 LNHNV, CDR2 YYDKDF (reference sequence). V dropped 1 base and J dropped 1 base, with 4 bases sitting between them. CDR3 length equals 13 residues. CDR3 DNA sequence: TGTGCCACCAGCAGAGGAGATAACTATGGCTACACCTTC. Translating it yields CATSRGDNYGYTF.

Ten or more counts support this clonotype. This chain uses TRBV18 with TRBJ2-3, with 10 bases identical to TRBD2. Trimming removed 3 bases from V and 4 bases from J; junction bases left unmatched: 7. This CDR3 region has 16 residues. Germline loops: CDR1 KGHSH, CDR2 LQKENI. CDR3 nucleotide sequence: TGTGCCAGCTCACCTTCGCGTAGCGGGAGGTCAGATACGCAGTATTTT. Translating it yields CASSPSRSGRSDTQYF.

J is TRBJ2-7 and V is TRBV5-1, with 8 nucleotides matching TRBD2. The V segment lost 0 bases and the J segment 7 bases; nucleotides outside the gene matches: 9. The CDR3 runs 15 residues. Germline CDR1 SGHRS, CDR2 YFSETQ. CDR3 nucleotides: TGCGCCAGCAGCTTGGGAGTGGCGGGAGGAGGAGAGCAGTACTTC. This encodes CASSLGVAGGGEQYF.

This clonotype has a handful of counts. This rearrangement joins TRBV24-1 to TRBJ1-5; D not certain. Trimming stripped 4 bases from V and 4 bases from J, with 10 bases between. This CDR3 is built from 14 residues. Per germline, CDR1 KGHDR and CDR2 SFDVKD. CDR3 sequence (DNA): TGTGCCACCAGTGACCCAACGGTAAATCAGCCCCAGCATTTT. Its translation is CATSDPTVNQPQHF.

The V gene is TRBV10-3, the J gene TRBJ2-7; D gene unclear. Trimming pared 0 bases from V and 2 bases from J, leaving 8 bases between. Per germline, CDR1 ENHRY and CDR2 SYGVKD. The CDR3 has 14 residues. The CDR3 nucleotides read TGTGCCATCAGTGAGTCGACGTTGACCTACGAGCAGTACTTC. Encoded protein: CAISESTLTYEQYF.

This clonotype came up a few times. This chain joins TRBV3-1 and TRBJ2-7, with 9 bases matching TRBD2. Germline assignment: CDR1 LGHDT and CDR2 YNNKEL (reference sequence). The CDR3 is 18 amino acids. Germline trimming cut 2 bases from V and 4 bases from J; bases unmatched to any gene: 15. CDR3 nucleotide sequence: TGTGCCAGCAGCCAATTTCCCCAGGGACTAGCACTTCTGTACGAGCAGTACTTC. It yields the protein CASSQFPQGLALLYEQYF.

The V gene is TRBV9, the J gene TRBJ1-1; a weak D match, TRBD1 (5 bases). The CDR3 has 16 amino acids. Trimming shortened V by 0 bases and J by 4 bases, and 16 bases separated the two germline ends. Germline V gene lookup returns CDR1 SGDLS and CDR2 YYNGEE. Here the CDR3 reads CASSVGSGAFSTEAFF. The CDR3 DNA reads TGTGCCAGCAGCGTAGGGTCCGGGGCCTTTAGCACTGAAGCTTTCTTT.

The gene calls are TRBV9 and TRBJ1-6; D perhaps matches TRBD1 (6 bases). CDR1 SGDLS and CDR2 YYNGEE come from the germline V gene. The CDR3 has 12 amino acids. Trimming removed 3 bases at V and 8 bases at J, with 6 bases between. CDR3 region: CASSEGDSPLHF. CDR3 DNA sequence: TGTGCCAGCAGCGAGGGGGATTCACCCCTCCACTTT.

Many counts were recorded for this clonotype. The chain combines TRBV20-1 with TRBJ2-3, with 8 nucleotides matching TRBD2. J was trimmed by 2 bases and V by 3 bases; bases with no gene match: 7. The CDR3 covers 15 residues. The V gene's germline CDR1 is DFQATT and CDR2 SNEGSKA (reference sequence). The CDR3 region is CSASPGGRDTDTQYF. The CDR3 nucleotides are TGCAGTGCTAGCCCGGGGGGGCGAGACACAGATACGCAGTATTTT.

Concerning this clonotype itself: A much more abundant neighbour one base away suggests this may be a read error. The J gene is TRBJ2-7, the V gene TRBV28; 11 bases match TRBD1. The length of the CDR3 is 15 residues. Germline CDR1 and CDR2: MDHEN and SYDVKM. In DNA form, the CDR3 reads TGTGCCGGCAGTTCCACCGGGACAGGGGGCTACGAGCAGTACTTC. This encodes CAGSSTGTGGYEQYF.

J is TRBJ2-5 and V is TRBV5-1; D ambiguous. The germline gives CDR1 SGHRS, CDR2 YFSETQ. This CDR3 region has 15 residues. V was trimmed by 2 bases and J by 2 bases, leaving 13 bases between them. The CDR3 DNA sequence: TGCGCCAGCAGCTTATCCTCAACGGCTCAAGAGACCCAGTACTTC. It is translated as CASSLSSTAQETQYF.

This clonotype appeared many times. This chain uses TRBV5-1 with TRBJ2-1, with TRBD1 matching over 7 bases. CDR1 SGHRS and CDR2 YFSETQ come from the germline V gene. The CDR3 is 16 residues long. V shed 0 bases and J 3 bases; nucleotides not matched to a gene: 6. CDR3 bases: TGCGCCAGCAGCTTGGGAGGGGGCGCTGACTACAATGAGCAGTTCTTC. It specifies CASSLGGGADYNEQFF.

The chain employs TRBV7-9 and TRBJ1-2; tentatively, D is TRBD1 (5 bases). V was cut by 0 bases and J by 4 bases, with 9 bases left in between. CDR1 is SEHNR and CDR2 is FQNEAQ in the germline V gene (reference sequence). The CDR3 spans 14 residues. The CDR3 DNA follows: TGTGCCAGCAGCTTAGCAAGCAGGGCCTATGGCTACACCTTC. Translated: CASSLASRAYGYTF.

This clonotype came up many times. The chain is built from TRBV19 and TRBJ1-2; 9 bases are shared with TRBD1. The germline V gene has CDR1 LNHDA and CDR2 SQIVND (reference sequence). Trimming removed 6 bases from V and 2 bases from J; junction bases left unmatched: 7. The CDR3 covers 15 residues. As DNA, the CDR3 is TGTGCCAGTAGCTACAGGACAGGGGTAAACTATGGCTACACCTTC. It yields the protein CASSYRTGVNYGYTF.

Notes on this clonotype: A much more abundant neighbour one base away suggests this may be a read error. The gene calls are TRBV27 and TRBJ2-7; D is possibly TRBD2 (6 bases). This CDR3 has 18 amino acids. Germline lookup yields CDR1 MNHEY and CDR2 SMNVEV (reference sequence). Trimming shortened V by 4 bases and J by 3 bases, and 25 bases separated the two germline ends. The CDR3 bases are TGTGCCAGCAGTTCCCCAGGCCCCCTACCGAGCGGGTACTACGAGCAGTACTTC. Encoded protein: CASSSPGPLPSGYYEQYF.